The T cell receptor beta chain under discussion was sequenced for a study of T cells after yellow fever vaccination. Study conclusions and caveats: There was a possibility that FACS-sorted repertoires contained abundant clonotypes contaminating from the bulk population. On re-exposure, the response was weaker but peaked faster, at day 5 versus 15.

This CDR3 comprises 20 residues. V lost 6 bases and J 5 bases, leaving 33 bases between the germline ends. CDR1 MNHEY and CDR2 SVGEGT come from the germline V gene. TCRdb re-called the 5' RACE reads with MiXCR, one entry per CDR3 protein. The data show hundreds of thousands of distinct CDR3 sequences, about 17% seen once. Remarks on this clonotype: No antigen is known for it.

V is TRBV6-2 or TRBV6-3 and J is TRBJ2-3, with a weak D call TRBD1 (7 bases). This receptor was taken from a young man who received the YFV17D yellow fever vaccine. Source: PBMCs, taken less than 6 days after the first yellow fever vaccination. The DNA for the CDR3 is TGTGCCAGCAGCCCGAGGCGCGGGACAGCAAGGATCGGTCTACTAGATACGCAGTATTTT. Amino acids: CASSPRRGTARIGLLDTQYF.